The entry below describes one TCR beta chain. Its cognate antigen is unknown. The read comes to an end 3 residues before the CDR3 does, leaving the germline J gene to fill in the end. This CDR3 has 19 amino acids. Germline CDR1 reads SGHRS; CDR2 reads YFSETQ. This entry comes from a study of T cells in women clearing cervical HPV infection. Study at large: No precancer developed; the control's incident HPV16 infection cleared within 12 months.

Study-wide findings and caveats: Cases and controls were distinguished at AUC roughly 0.86 by richness and V genes. Timing of associations relative to infection is unclear; T-cell subsets were not isolated.

Profiling relied on immunoSEQ multiplex PCR, and the TCRdb table lists in-frame clones only, not all of them. The listing records about 39,000 clones. Each participant carried one incident cervical HPV16 infection only. This rearrangement joins TRBV5-1 to TRBJ1-4; 7 bases map to TRBD1. Sequencing used blood buffy coat. The origin of this receptor is a woman aged 18 to 75 with a cervical HPV16 infection that either progressed to CIN3+ or cleared (not recorded which). Incomplete CDR3 DNA: TGCGCCAGCAGCTTCCTACAGGGGCTTCCTAGGGCTGGGGCCAACGTA. Its protein product is CASSFLQGLPRAGANV. The entire CDR3 is CASSFLQGLPRAGANVLFF.